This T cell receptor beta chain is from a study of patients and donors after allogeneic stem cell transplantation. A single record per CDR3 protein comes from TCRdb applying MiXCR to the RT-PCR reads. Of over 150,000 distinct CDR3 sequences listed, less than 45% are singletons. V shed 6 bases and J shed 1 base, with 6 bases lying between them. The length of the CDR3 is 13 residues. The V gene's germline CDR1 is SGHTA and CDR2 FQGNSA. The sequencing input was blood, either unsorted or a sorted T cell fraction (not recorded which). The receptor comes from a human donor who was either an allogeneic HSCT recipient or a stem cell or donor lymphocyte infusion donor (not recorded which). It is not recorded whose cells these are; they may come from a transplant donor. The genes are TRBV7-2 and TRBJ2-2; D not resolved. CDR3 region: CASSRLNTGELFF. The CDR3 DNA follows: TGTGCCAGCAGTCGACTGAACACCGGGGAGCTGTTTTTT.